One sample yielded the 20 T cell receptor beta chains listed below, sequenced in a study of cytomegalovirus exposure and HLA in healthy donors (dated by TCRdb to about 2017). Receptors were amplified or captured by the immunoSEQ multiplex PCR assay. For the multiplex PCR, a mixture combining 60 forward primers for TCR Vbeta segments and 13 reverse primers for TCR Jbeta segments was used. The table was pulled from immuneACCESS by TCRdb, which kept in-frame rearrangements only. Such tables lose some clones; where checked, under half of the loss comes from unresolved V genes, and the rest has no known cause. Across this sample there are 110,000 to 150,000 clones, with roughly 9.8% seen only once. 1.5% to 2% of the sample belongs to the ten largest clones. Material for sequencing was PBMCs. Receptor source: a man aged 45-65 years in good health and CMV-seronegative.

The gene calls are TRBV6-4 and TRBJ2-3, with TRBD1 identical over 7 bases. CDR3 length: 15 amino acids. Germline V gene data show CDR1 as MRHNA and CDR2 as SNTAGT. V dropped 6 bases and J dropped 1; count of bases not matched to a gene: 7. Written as DNA, the CDR3 is TGTGCCAGCAGCGCCACCGGGACAGGCACAGATACGCAGTATTTT. It specifies CASSATGTGTDTQYF.

The V call is TRBV10-1, the J call TRBJ2-3, with D perhaps TRBD1 (5 bases). Trimming cost V 5 bases and J 4 bases, with 10 bases left between them. The CDR3 consists of 13 residues. Germline CDR1 WNHNN, CDR2 SYGVQD (reference sequence). The CDR3 reads CASSTLGADTQYF. In DNA form, the CDR3 reads TGCGCCAGCAGTACCTTAGGGGCAGATACGCAGTATTTT.

This clone occurred a few times. The rearrangement uses TRBV13 and TRBJ1-2; a possible D gene is TRBD1 (5 bases). This CDR3 region has 13 residues. The V end was cut by 1 base, the J end by 4 bases, with 7 bases between. Germline V CDR1 and CDR2: PRHDT, FYEKMQ (reference sequence). The DNA for the CDR3 is TGTGCCAGCAGCTTAGCAGGGATCTATGGCTACACCTTC. Translating it yields CASSLAGIYGYTF.

Only a few counts were recorded for this clone. Likely a read error: the CDR3 ends without its conserved phenylalanine or tryptophan. This chain uses TRBV29-1 with TRBJ1-5; possibly TRBD1 for D (5 bases). Germline-derived CDR1 and CDR2 are SQVTM and ANQGSEA. The CDR3 contains 14 residues. V shed 6 bases and J shed 4 bases, with 16 bases lying between them. The CDR3 DNA reads as TGCAGCGTCGGGGTCGGGGGAGTGAATCAGCCCCAGCATGTT. It is translated as CSVGVGGVNQPQHV.

V gene TRBV11-3 combines with J gene TRBJ2-7, with TRBD2 as a possible D gene (6 bases). Per the germline V gene, CDR1 is SGHNT and CDR2 is YENEEA. Between the trimmed V and J ends, which lost 0 bases and 0 bases, there was a span of 9 bases. The CDR3 totals 15 residues. The CDR3 loop reads CASSLEPGASYEQYF. The CDR3 nucleotides are TGTGCCAGCAGCTTAGAGCCGGGAGCCTCCTACGAGCAGTACTTC.

There are a few counts of this clone. DNA for the CDR3: TGTGCCAGTGGTCGGGGACAGGGGTACACCGGGGAGCTGTTTTTT. Amino acid sequence: CASGRGQGYTGELFF. This chain uses TRBV28 with TRBJ2-2; TRBD1 aligns across 10 bases. The CDR3 runs 15 residues. Unmatched junction bases numbered 7, after V lost 9 bases and J lost 3 bases. CDR1 MDHEN and CDR2 SYDVKM come from the germline V gene.

This clone has just a few counts. This chain joins TRBV14 and TRBJ2-3, with D perhaps TRBD2 (6 bases). CDR3 size: 18 residues. Germline CDR1 SGHDN, CDR2 FVKESK. V dropped 1 base and J dropped 6 bases, with 23 bases sitting between them. CDR3 sequence (DNA): TGTGCCAGCAGCCAAGTTATCAGAAACGGGGAGGTACCGGATACGCAGTATTTT. Encoded protein: CASSQVIRNGEVPDTQYF. Full variable domain (remainder filled in from reference TRBV14 and TRBJ2-3): EAGVTQFPSHSVIEKGQTVTLRCDPISGHDNLYWYRRVMGKEIKFLLHFVKESKQDESGMPNNRFLAERTGGTYSTLKVQPAELEDSGVYFCASSQVIRNGEVPDTQYFGPGTRLTVL.

The table lists this clone with a few counts. The V call is TRBV10-1, the J call TRBJ1-4, with 7 bases fitting TRBD1. Germline assignment: CDR1 WNHNN and CDR2 SYGVQD (reference sequence). V shed 6 bases, J shed 3 bases, and the junction held 7 bases outside the gene matches. This CDR3 is 15 amino acids long. The CDR3: CASSEGAGANEKLFF. CDR3 in DNA: TGCGCCAGCAGCGAGGGGGCAGGGGCTAATGAAAAACTGTTTTTT.

A few counts support this clone. V usage is TRBV19 and J usage is TRBJ2-7; possibly TRBD1 for D (5 bases). The length of the CDR3 is 16 residues. Per the germline V gene, CDR1 is LNHDA and CDR2 is SQIVND (reference sequence). V was pared by 8 bases and J by 3 bases, with 23 bases between. The CDR3 protein is CASCARADNALYEQYF. As DNA, the CDR3 is TGTGCCAGTTGCGCCAGGGCGGATAACGCTCTCTACGAGCAGTACTTC.

This clone has a handful of counts. The CDR3 reads CASSLSWDIHEQYF. The CDR3 nucleotides read TGTGCCAGCAGCTTAAGCTGGGACATCCACGAGCAGTACTTC. This chain connects TRBV11-3 to TRBJ2-7; maybe TRBD1 (6 bases). V lost 2 bases and J lost 5, with 13 bases in between. This CDR3 comprises 14 residues. Germline values: CDR1 SGHNT, CDR2 YENEEA.

The chain joins TRBV30 to TRBJ2-7, with D possibly TRBD1 on 6 matching bases. The CDR3 contains 12 residues. Trimming cost V 1 base and J 3 bases, with 7 bases left between them. The germline V gene encodes CDR1 GTSNPN and CDR2 SVGIG (reference sequence). The CDR3 loop reads CAWSATGYEQYF. The CDR3 region has the DNA TGTGCCTGGAGTGCGACAGGCTACGAGCAGTACTTC.

The chain joins TRBV6-4 to TRBJ1-2; 8 bases match TRBD1. The V segment lost 3 bases and the J segment 5 bases; nucleotides outside the gene matches: 8. The CDR3 is 15 amino acids. Per the germline V gene, CDR1 is MRHNA and CDR2 is SNTAGT. CDR3 in amino acids: CASSDGQGDVYGYTF. The CDR3 DNA follows: TGTGCCAGCAGTGATGGACAGGGAGATGTTTATGGCTACACCTTC.

This chain links TRBV9 with TRBJ1-1; D remains ambiguous. The V end was cut by 0 bases, the J end by 7 bases, with 10 bases between. This CDR3 is 13 amino acids long. Germline-derived CDR1 and CDR2 are SGDLS and YYNGEE. The CDR3 here is CASSVVSGDEAFF. In nucleotides, the CDR3 is TGTGCCAGCAGCGTAGTGTCCGGGGATGAAGCTTTCTTT. Combining the CDR3 with reference TRBV9 and TRBJ1-1 gives the whole variable domain DSGVTQTPKHLITATGQRVTLRCSPRSGDLSVYWYQQSLDQGLQFLIQYYNGEERAKGNILERFSAQQFPDLHSELNLSSLELGDSALYFCASSVVSGDEAFFGQGTRLTVV.

V usage is TRBV19 and J usage is TRBJ2-7, with D possibly being TRBD1 (7 bases). Germline CDR1 LNHDA, CDR2 SQIVND (reference sequence). Trimming shortened V by 7 bases and J by 5 bases, and 12 bases separated the two germline ends. CDR3 length equals 12 residues. The CDR3 coding sequence is TGTGCCAGTATGGAGGGGGCACACGAGCAGTACTTC. It yields the protein CASMEGAHEQYF.

This clone was observed a handful of times. The chain has TRBV16 and TRBJ1-2; 8 nucleotides line up with TRBD1. This CDR3 region has 13 residues. V shed 8 bases, J shed 6 bases, and the junction held 8 bases outside the gene matches. Germline V lookup: CDR1 KGHSY, CDR2 FQNENV. CDR3 sequence: CASSQDRDHGYTF. CDR3 sequence (DNA): TGTGCCAGCTCCCAGGACAGGGATCATGGCTACACCTTC.

The chain employs TRBV2 and TRBJ2-7; TRBD1 matches 9 bases. Germline CDR1 SNHLY, CDR2 FYNNEI. Trimming cost V 8 bases and J 3 bases; bases outside gene matches: 8. This CDR3 has 14 amino acids. The CDR3 nucleotides read TGTGCCAGCTGTAGTGGGACAGGGTTCTACGAGCAGTACTTC. Its translation is CASCSGTGFYEQYF.

A remark on this clone: Other DNA variants within this sample encode the same CDR3. The V call is TRBV18, the J call TRBJ1-1; TRBD1 agrees at 7 bases. Germline V lookup: CDR1 KGHSH, CDR2 LQKENI. The ends lost 5 bases at V and 1 base at J; junction bases unmatched: 1. The CDR3 sequence is 13 residues long. The CDR3 region is CASSGDRNTEAFF. CDR3 bases: TGTGCCAGCTCAGGGGACAGGAACACTGAAGCTTTCTTT.

The J gene is TRBJ2-3, the V gene TRBV5-1; the match to TRBD2 covers 14 bases. Germline trimming cut 4 bases from V and 12 bases from J; bases unmatched to any gene: 13. CDR1 and CDR2 from the germline V gene are SGHRS and YFSETQ. The length of the CDR3 is 16 residues. The CDR3 bases are TGCGCCAGCAGCCCGGGGACTAGCGGGAGCCCGGTGAAACAGTATTTT. This codes for CASSPGTSGSPVKQYF.

The J gene is TRBJ1-1, the V gene TRBV21-1; the table's D call TRBD1 went unverified against the DNA. TRBV21-1 is marked as a pseudogene. The CDR3 sequence is 17 residues long. The CDR3: CASSLRGRNKEFAEAFF. In DNA, the CDR3 is TGTGCCAGCAGCCTAAGGGGTAGGAACAAAGAATTCGCTGAAGCTTTCTTT.

This chain connects TRBV28 to TRBJ1-5, with D tentatively TRBD1 (5 bases). Germline V gives CDR1 MDHEN, CDR2 SYDVKM. V was cut by 7 bases and J by 8 bases, with 15 bases left in between. The length of the CDR3 is 13 residues. The CDR3 DNA reads as TGTGCCAGCATAGGGGCAGACCTTAAGCCCCAGCATTTT. It translates to CASIGADLKPQHF.